This T cell receptor beta chain was documented in a study of CD8 T cells in ankylosing spondylitis. Points from the study as a whole: Ankylosing spondylitis blood appeared to be characterized by a TCR beta motif of under ten highly homologous variants.

V was cut by 1 base and J by 4 bases, with 11 bases left in between. The CDR3 length is 14 residues. The germline V gene encodes CDR1 DFQATT and CDR2 SNEGSKA (reference sequence). From the 5' RACE reads, TCRdb called clonotypes with MiXCR, one entry per CDR3 protein. Altogether hundreds of thousands of distinct CDR3 sequences are present, roughly 27% being singletons, with the ten largest covering under 0.9%. This clonotype has just a few counts. What it recognizes is unknown. This receptor was taken from a male donor with ankylosing spondylitis. The sequenced sample was blood, either unsorted or a sorted T cell fraction (not recorded which). The V gene is TRBV20-1, the J gene TRBJ1-5; possibly TRBD1 for D (5 bases). CDR3 nucleotides: TGCAGTGCTAGAGCCCCGACAGCGAATCAGCCCCAGCATTTT. Its translation is CSARAPTANQPQHF.